This T cell receptor (beta chain) derives from a study of blood T cell repertoires in COVID-19. Clones were sequenced by immunoSEQ multiplex PCR, and TCRdb holds only the in-frame ones, with some missing. The sample shows about 210,000 clones, roughly 85% of them seen only once. With 0 bases removed from V and 7 bases from J, the gap between germline ends came to 8 bases. This CDR3 has 14 residues. In germline, CDR1 is SGDLS, CDR2 YYNGEE. The TCR originated in a man aged 35 to 55 who had recovered from COVID-19. Source material: PBMCs or T cells enriched from blood (not recorded which). This sequence joins TRBV9 and TRBJ1-6; D unresolved. The DNA for the CDR3 is TGTGCCAGCAGCGTAGCAAGCCGCAATTCACCCCTCCACTTT. This translates into CASSVASRNSPLHF.